This TCR beta chain stems from a study of human T cells and chemical hapten exposure. For the study at large: Patients got weekly scalp diphenylcyclopropenone doses over the approximately 24-week study. Study observations and caveats: Controls had significantly fewer large CDR3 similarity clusters than were formed by expanded TCRs.

MiXCR was run by TCRdb on the RACE reads, yielding one entry per CDR3 protein. The sample consists of more than 60,000 distinct CDR3 sequences, around 10% of them appearing once. In its sample, this clonotype was seen many times. Its target is unknown. Time point: patch test 2, 6 weeks after DPC sensitization. As for treatment: therapeutic diphenylcyclopropenone sensitization with weekly scalp DPC. This receptor was identified in a woman aged 50 to 60 with alopecia areata. Some clones in this sample may be carry-over from other donors' samples. The specimen was whole blood, collected in connection with sensitization to the hapten diphenylcyclopropenone (DPC).

CDR3 region: CASSAKDSTNYGYTF. The DNA for the CDR3 is TGTGCCAGCAGCGCCAAGGACTCCACTAACTATGGCTACACCTTC. The genes are TRBV7-9 and TRBJ1-2; D ambiguous. V was cut by 5 bases and J by 0 bases, with 13 bases left in between. The germline CDR1 and CDR2 sequences are SEHNR and FQNEAQ (reference sequence). The CDR3 contains 15 residues.